This T cell receptor (beta chain) came from a study of CD8 T cells in ankylosing spondylitis. The study's findings and limits: Among TCR beta sequences, a motif of eight or nine highly homologous variants appeared characteristic of ankylosing spondylitis blood.

In TCRdb, the 5' RACE reads were re-called with MiXCR into one record per CDR3 protein. The table lists approximately 400,000 distinct CDR3 sequences, 15% to 20% of them singletons. The CDR3 length is 14 residues. Germline assignment: CDR1 MNHEY and CDR2 SMNVEV (reference sequence). The V gene end was trimmed by 8 bases and the J gene end by 1 base; junction bases not matched to a gene: 2. This clonotype turned up a few times. The antigen is not known. The chain combines TRBV27 with TRBJ1-1; 12 positions match TRBD1. The specimen was blood, either unsorted or a sorted T cell fraction (not recorded which). This sequence originates from a male donor with ankylosing spondylitis. Here the CDR3 reads CASGTGGPNTEAFF. The CDR3 nucleotides read TGTGCCAGCGGGACAGGGGGCCCGAACACTGAAGCTTTCTTT.